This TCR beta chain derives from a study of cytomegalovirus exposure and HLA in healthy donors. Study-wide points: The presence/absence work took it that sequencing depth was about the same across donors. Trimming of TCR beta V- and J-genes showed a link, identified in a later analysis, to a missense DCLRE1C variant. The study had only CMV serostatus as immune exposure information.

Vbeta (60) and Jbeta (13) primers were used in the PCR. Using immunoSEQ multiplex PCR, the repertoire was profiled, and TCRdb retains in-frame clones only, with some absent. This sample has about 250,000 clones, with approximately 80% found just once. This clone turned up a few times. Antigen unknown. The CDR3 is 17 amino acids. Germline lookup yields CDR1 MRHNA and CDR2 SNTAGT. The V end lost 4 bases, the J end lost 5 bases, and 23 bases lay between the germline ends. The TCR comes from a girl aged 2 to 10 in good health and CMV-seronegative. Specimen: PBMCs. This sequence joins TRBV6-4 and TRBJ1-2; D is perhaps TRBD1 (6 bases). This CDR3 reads CASSGNPDSPGPYGYTF. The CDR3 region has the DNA TGTGCCAGCAGTGGCAACCCGGACAGTCCAGGACCTTATGGCTACACCTTC.